These 31 T cell receptor beta chains originate from one sample sequenced in a study of T cells in Graves' hyperthyroidism and ophthalmopathy. Amplified regions were TCR beta CDR3 sequences from RNA transcripts. A set of HTBI primers served as the primers for a first-round RT-PCR of the TCR CDR3. TCRdb re-derived calls from the multiplex PCR reads in MiXCR, one entry per CDR3 protein. The sample lists some 200,000 distinct CDR3 sequences, about 17% seen once, with around 52% in the top ten. Sequenced sample: blood. The receptors derive from a woman aged 50 to 60 with Graves' hyperthyroidism.

This clonotype has ten or more counts. The V and J genes are TRBV28 and TRBJ1-5; a possible D gene is TRBD1 (5 bases). The CDR3 loop spans 14 amino acids. V shed 6 bases and J shed 11 bases, with 20 bases lying between them. Germline V gives CDR1 MDHEN, CDR2 SYDVKM. CDR3 nucleotides: TGTGCCAGCAGCCCCTGGGGGGATCCCACGGCCCAGCATTTT. Translation: CASSPWGDPTAQHF.

This clonotype was counted only a few times. The chain joins TRBV6-1 to TRBJ2-7; D is ambiguous. CDR1 MNHNS and CDR2 SASEGT come from the germline V gene. The CDR3 extends over 13 amino acids. Trimming shortened V by 7 bases and J by 3 bases, and 13 bases separated the two germline ends. CDR3 loop: CASNPTGYYEQYF. In DNA form, the CDR3 reads TGTGCCAGCAACCCGACCGGCTACTACGAGCAGTACTTC.

The chain combines TRBV7-3 with TRBJ1-5; 7 bases map to TRBD1. V lost 5 bases, J lost 3 bases, and 4 bases stayed unmatched. The germline CDR1 and CDR2 sequences are SGHTA and FQGTGA. The CDR3 runs 14 residues. The CDR3 nucleotides read TGTGCCAGCAGCCCCCAGGGGGACAATCAGCCCCAGCATTTT. It is translated as CASSPQGDNQPQHF. The full variable domain, with the rest looked up from reference TRBV7-3 and TRBJ1-5, is GAGVSQTPSNKVTEKGKYVELRCDPISGHTALYWYRQSLGQGPEFLIYFQGTGAADDSGLPNDRFFAVRPEGSVSTLKIQRTERGDSAVYLCASSPQGDNQPQHFGDGTRLSIL.

This clonotype was found many times. The chain has TRBV28 and TRBJ2-5, with 12 positions matching TRBD2. This CDR3 comprises 19 residues. V was clipped by 2 bases and J by 5 bases; unmatched bases: 15. Germline loops: CDR1 MDHEN, CDR2 SYDVKM. CDR3 residues: CASSLKTLGLAGLWETQYF. The CDR3 DNA sequence: TGTGCCAGCAGTTTAAAAACCCTCGGACTAGCGGGACTTTGGGAGACCCAGTACTTC.

This chain joins TRBV20-1 and TRBJ2-3; either TRBD1 or TRBD2 may supply D (6 bases each). This CDR3 region has 13 residues. From germline, CDR1 is DFQATT and CDR2 SNEGSKA (reference sequence). V dropped 3 bases and J dropped 2 bases, with 9 bases sitting between them. CDR3 protein: CSARGGLTDTQYF. Written as DNA, the CDR3 is TGCAGTGCTAGGGGGGGCCTCACAGATACGCAGTATTTT.

A word on this clonotype: A much larger clone is a single base away; this may be a read error. The CDR3 sequence: CASSSQPGAASEQFF. DNA for the CDR3: TGTGCCAGCAGCTCCCAGCCAGGGGCTGCGTCCGAGCAGTTCTTC. J is TRBJ2-1 and V is TRBV9; TRBD1 is a possible D gene (6 bases). This CDR3 has 15 amino acids. V gave up 4 bases and J gave up 10 bases, with 21 bases separating them. The germline CDR1 and CDR2 sequences are SGDLS and YYNGEE.

This clonotype appeared a few times. The V and J genes are TRBV6-2 or TRBV6-3 and TRBJ2-3; possible D gene TRBD1, 6 bases. The CDR3 length is 16 residues. Germline V CDR1 and CDR2: MNHEY, SVGEGT. V was clipped by 3 bases and J by 2 bases, with 15 bases between them. The CDR3 DNA sequence: TGTGCCAGCAGTTATATGAGGACAGAGACCACAGATACGCAGTATTTT. This encodes CASSYMRTETTDTQYF.

This rearrangement joins TRBV7-3 to TRBJ2-1; D perhaps matches TRBD2 (7 bases). The V and J ends lost 5 bases and 9 bases respectively, with 20 bases between them. Germline assignment: CDR1 SGHTA and CDR2 FQGTGA. The CDR3 totals 15 residues. DNA for the CDR3: TGTGCCAGCAGCGACCAAGGGGGGGAGGTTCGTGAGCAGTTCTTC. Translating gives CASSDQGGEVREQFF.

This clonotype showed up many times. The chain combines TRBV6-1 with TRBJ2-1; 13 nucleotides line up with TRBD2. The V gene's germline CDR1 is MNHNS and CDR2 SASEGT. The CDR3 spans 16 residues. After removal of 6 bases from V and 1 base from J, the junction contained 3 bases not matched to a gene. CDR3 sequence reads: CASRGLAGRSYNEQFF. The CDR3 nucleotides are TGTGCCAGCAGGGGACTAGCGGGGCGATCCTACAATGAGCAGTTCTTC.

This clonotype was counted at least ten times. The chain combines TRBV6-1 with TRBJ2-1, with D unresolved. Germline CDR1 and CDR2: MNHNS and SASEGT. The CDR3 covers 20 residues. V was clipped by 5 bases and J by 1 base, with 27 bases between them. The CDR3 reads CASSYRRSAPSGVSYNEQFF. The CDR3 coding sequence is TGTGCCAGCAGTTACCGGCGATCAGCGCCGAGTGGAGTATCCTACAATGAGCAGTTCTTC.

The rearrangement joins TRBV7-2 to TRBJ2-1; 14 bases align to TRBD2. V was pared by 5 bases and J by 2 bases, with 8 bases of the junction left unmatched. CDR1 SGHTA and CDR2 FQGNSA come from the germline V gene. The CDR3 has 18 residues. The CDR3 sequence is CASSPRTSGRSPYNEQFF. In DNA form, the CDR3 reads TGTGCCAGCAGCCCCCGGACTAGCGGGAGGAGTCCCTACAATGAGCAGTTCTTC.

This clonotype was found many times. V is TRBV11-2 and J is TRBJ2-3, with 7 bases lining up with TRBD1. Germline-derived CDR1 and CDR2 are SGHAT and FQNNGV. This CDR3 has 16 amino acids. With V trimmed by 3 bases and J by 0 bases, 6 bases remained unmatched. In DNA, the CDR3 is TGTGCCAGCAGCTTCCGACAGGGCGGCAGCACAGATACGCAGTATTTT. Protein sequence: CASSFRQGGSTDTQYF.

This clonotype was recorded at least ten times. The J gene is TRBJ2-5, the V gene TRBV7-9; D gene ambiguous. The V and J ends lost 6 bases and 2 bases respectively, with 10 bases between them. The germline V gene encodes CDR1 SEHNR and CDR2 FQNEAQ (reference sequence). This CDR3 region has 13 residues. The CDR3 nucleotides are TGTGCCAGCAGGAGAGGAATACAAGAGACCCAGTACTTC. Translation: CASRRGIQETQYF. Based on the CDR3 plus reference TRBV7-9 and TRBJ2-5, the full variable domain is DTGVSQNPRHKITKRGQNVTFRCDPISEHNRLYWYRQTLGQGPEFLTYFQNEAQLEKSRLLSDRFSAERPKGSFSTLEIQRTEQGDSAMYLCASRRGIQETQYFGPGTRLLVL.

In this sample, this clonotype turned up many times. The gene calls are TRBV30 and TRBJ2-7, with D perhaps TRBD2 (6 bases). Germline CDR1 and CDR2: GTSNPN and SVGIG (reference sequence). The CDR3 sequence is 13 residues long. V lost 2 bases to trimming and J lost 4 bases, with 12 bases between them. CDR3 in amino acids: CAWSPGLQYEQYF. CDR3 nucleotides: TGTGCCTGGAGTCCGGGACTTCAATACGAGCAGTACTTC.

This clonotype was observed a few times. The chain employs TRBV5-1 and TRBJ2-3; 16 bases line up with TRBD2. The J segment lost 5 bases and the V segment lost 7 bases, leaving 4 bases of the junction unmatched. CDR1 and CDR2 (germline): SGHRS, YFSETQ. This CDR3 has 15 residues. CDR3 protein: CASGTSGRAGDTQYF. CDR3 DNA sequence: TGCGCCAGCGGGACTAGCGGGAGGGCCGGAGATACGCAGTATTTT.

V gene TRBV28 combines with J gene TRBJ2-2, with a possible D match to TRBD2 (7 bases). The CDR3 consists of 16 residues. V dropped 2 bases and J dropped 1 base, with 11 bases sitting between them. CDR1 MDHEN and CDR2 SYDVKM come from the germline V gene. Here the CDR3 DNA reads TGTGCCAGCAGTTTAGGGGGCGGGGGGAACACCGGGGAGCTGTTTTTT. This encodes CASSLGGGGNTGELFF.

With regard to this clonotype: Its ends do not fully match the called genes, so a read error is possible. V and J are TRBV9 and TRBJ2-3; weak D call: TRBD1 (5 bases). Per the germline V gene, CDR1 is SGDLS and CDR2 is YYNGEE. The CDR3 is 16 residues long. CDR3 amino acids: CASSVAGGRVTDTLYF. The DNA of the CDR3 is TGTGCCAGCAGCGTAGCAGGTGGCAGGGTAACAGATACGCTGTATTTT.

This sequence joins TRBV5-6 and TRBJ2-1; possible D gene TRBD2, 5 bases. This CDR3 has 17 residues. The ends were cut back, 7 bases at V and 0 bases at J, with 20 bases in the middle. The V gene's germline CDR1 is SGHDT and CDR2 YYEEEE. For the CDR3, the DNA is TGTGCCAGCCCCCCTATAGAAGCGGAGAGCTCCTACAATGAGCAGTTCTTC. It translates to CASPPIEAESSYNEQFF.

This clonotype was seen repeatedly, ten times or more. The chain is built from TRBV10-3 and TRBJ2-7, with TRBD2 identical over 7 bases. There are 15 residues in the CDR3. Germline V gene sequence: CDR1 ENHRY, CDR2 SYGVKD. V was clipped by 0 bases and J by 1 base; unmatched bases: 3. In DNA form, the CDR3 reads TGTGCCATCAGTGAGTCTTACGGGAGGTCCTACGAGCAGTACTTC. This gives the protein CAISESYGRSYEQYF.

The V call is TRBV28, the J call TRBJ1-6; the D gene is possibly TRBD1 (5 bases). The V end was cut by 2 bases, the J end by 9 bases, with 14 bases between. Germline V gene sequence: CDR1 MDHEN, CDR2 SYDVKM. The CDR3 extends over 15 amino acids. CDR3 nucleotides: TGTGCCAGCAGTTTACGGGGAGGGGACGGTTCACCCCTCCACTTT. Residues: CASSLRGGDGSPLHF.

The rearrangement links TRBV28 to TRBJ2-7, with a possible D match to TRBD1 (6 bases). V was clipped by 2 bases and J by 4 bases, with 15 bases between them. CDR3 length: 15 residues. Germline V gene sequence: CDR1 MDHEN, CDR2 SYDVKM. CDR3 coding DNA: TGTGCCAGCAGTTTAGGTCGGACAGAGAAGTACGAGCAGTACTTC. This gives the protein CASSLGRTEKYEQYF.

The chain links TRBV18 to TRBJ1-1, with D perhaps TRBD1 (5 bases). CDR1 and CDR2 (germline): KGHSH, LQKENI. There are 14 residues in the CDR3. Trimming took 3 bases from V and 5 from J, leaving 13 bases between them. CDR3 nucleotide sequence: TGTGCCAGCTCACCCCAGGTGGGGGGGACTGAAGCTTTCTTT. Residues: CASSPQVGGTEAFF.

This clonotype was detected many times. CDR3 sequence: CASSSRTVNSPLHF. CDR3 nucleotides: TGTGCCAGCAGCTCTCGGACAGTAAATTCACCCCTCCACTTT. V and J are TRBV11-3 and TRBJ1-6; tentatively, D is TRBD1 (6 bases). The germline CDR1 and CDR2 sequences are SGHNT and YENEEA. The CDR3 contains 14 residues. V was pared by 4 bases and J by 7 bases, with 11 bases between.

The chain joins TRBV6-9 to TRBJ2-1, with 7 positions matching TRBD1. The CDR3 contains 14 residues. The V segment lost 4 bases and the J segment 7 bases; nucleotides outside the gene matches: 7. CDR1 and CDR2 (germline): MNHGY, SVAAGI. The CDR3 DNA follows: TGTGCCAGCAGTTCCAGACAGGGCGGGAATGAGCAGTTCTTC. Translating gives CASSSRQGGNEQFF.

Ten or more counts support this clonotype. V and J are TRBV15 and TRBJ1-1; D possibly corresponds to TRBD1 (6 bases). V was clipped by 8 bases and J by 1 base, with 11 bases between them. From germline, CDR1 is LNHNV and CDR2 YYDKDF (reference sequence). The CDR3 extends over 13 amino acids. The CDR3 coding sequence is TGTGCCACCCGACACAGGGAGAACACTGAAGCTTTCTTT. It yields the protein CATRHRENTEAFF.

This clonotype was picked up many times. The V call is TRBV29-1, the J call TRBJ2-7; D might be TRBD1 or TRBD2, each matching 7 bases. The V gene lost 6 bases and the J gene lost 0 bases, with 18 bases spanning the gap. The CDR3 extends over 15 amino acids. Germline V lookup: CDR1 SQVTM, CDR2 ANQGSEA. CDR3 sequence reads: CSVAGTAKFSYEQYF. For the CDR3, the DNA is TGCAGCGTAGCGGGGACAGCTAAGTTCTCCTACGAGCAGTACTTC.

This clonotype appeared a few times. The rearrangement links TRBV6-1 to TRBJ1-5; TRBD1 agrees at 7 bases. The CDR3 spans 15 residues. J gave up 7 bases and V 6 bases, and 12 bases lay outside the gene matches. Germline V CDR1 and CDR2: MNHNS, SASEGT. CDR3 in DNA: TGTGCCAGCAGCGCAGGGGGGGGGGCCGGACAGCCCCAGCATTTT. Translated: CASSAGGGAGQPQHF.

Many counts were recorded for this clonotype. The rearrangement uses TRBV6-1 and TRBJ2-3; weak D call: TRBD1 (6 bases). Germline V gene data show CDR1 as MNHNS and CDR2 as SASEGT. Trimming took 6 bases from V and 1 from J, leaving 23 bases between them. The CDR3 is made up of 18 amino acids. The DNA for the CDR3 is TGTGCCAGCAGCGTTTATTCCGGGACACTCGGGGGCACAGATACGCAGTATTTT. It specifies CASSVYSGTLGGTDTQYF.

J is TRBJ2-1 and V is TRBV11-3; 8 positions agree with TRBD2. The J segment lost 9 bases and the V segment lost 3 bases, leaving 7 bases of the junction unmatched. CDR1 is SGHNT and CDR2 is YENEEA in the germline V gene. This CDR3 contains 14 residues. In DNA form, the CDR3 reads TGTGCCAGCAGCTTTAGCGGGATTGAGGGTGAGCAGTTCTTC. Amino acid sequence: CASSFSGIEGEQFF.

This clonotype has a single count. One base away lies a much larger clone, so this may be a sequencing read error. The rearrangement links TRBV3-1 to TRBJ2-7; 12 nucleotides line up with TRBD2. Trimming at V came to 2 bases and at J to 7 bases, leaving 6 bases not matched to a gene. Germline V lookup: CDR1 LGHDT, CDR2 YNNKEL (reference sequence). The CDR3 runs 15 residues. CDR3 sequence reads: CASSQQLAGGPEQYF. CDR3 in DNA: TGTGCCAGCAGCCAACAACTAGCGGGAGGACCTGAGCAGTACTTC.

CDR3 in amino acids: CASSSPLISHEQFF. CDR3 bases: TGTGCCAGCAGTTCACCACTGATATCGCATGAGCAGTTCTTC. The rearrangement joins TRBV28 to TRBJ2-1; D is uncertain. CDR1 MDHEN and CDR2 SYDVKM come from the germline V gene. The CDR3 is 14 amino acids. V was pared by 4 bases and J by 8 bases, with 15 bases between.